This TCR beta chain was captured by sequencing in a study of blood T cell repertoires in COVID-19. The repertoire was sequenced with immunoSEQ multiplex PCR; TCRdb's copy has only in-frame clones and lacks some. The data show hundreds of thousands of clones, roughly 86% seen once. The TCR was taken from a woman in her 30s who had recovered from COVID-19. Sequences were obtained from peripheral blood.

The DNA for the CDR3 is TGTGCCAGCAGCGGGGAGGGAGGTCCCTACGAGCAGTACTTC. This encodes CASSGEGGPYEQYF. The chain joins TRBV7-2 to TRBJ2-7; the match to TRBD2 covers 7 bases. The CDR3 runs 14 residues. Germline V gene data show CDR1 as SGHTA and CDR2 as FQGNSA. V shed 5 bases and J 2 bases; nucleotides not matched to a gene: 6.